The 22 T cell receptor beta chains below come from one sample, sequenced in a study of blood T cells in healthy people across ages. Alongside a J-beta primer mix, a sample-barcoded 5' primer served in a second PCR lasting about 7 to 11 cycles. TCRdb processed the 5' RACE reads anew with MiXCR; each CDR3 protein has one entry. The sample shows 800,000 to 950,000 distinct CDR3 sequences, almost 30% of them seen only once. A further study also used this sample, focusing on T cells of mothers and their children.

The sample was blood. These receptors came from a woman between 40 and 50 years old in good health.

The gene calls are TRBV7-2 and TRBJ1-2; 9 bases map to TRBD1. Germline assignment: CDR1 SGHTA and CDR2 FQGNSA. The J segment lost 8 bases and the V segment lost 3 bases, leaving 10 bases of the junction unmatched. The CDR3 totals 15 residues. The CDR3 DNA sequence: TGTGCCAGCAGCTTGGGGACAGGGACGAGATCCGGCTACACCTTC. It translates to CASSLGTGTRSGYTF.

As regards this clonotype: One end of the junction varies from germline; a read error may be responsible. CDR3 in DNA: TGTACCAGCAATGGGGGTACGAACACTGAAGCTTTCTTT. Protein product: CTSNGGTNTEAFF. This sequence joins TRBV7-9 and TRBJ1-1; a weak D match, TRBD1 (5 bases). Germline V gives CDR1 SEHNR, CDR2 FQNEAQ (reference sequence). CDR3 length: 13 amino acids.

The chain uses TRBV5-1 and TRBJ2-5; TRBD2 is a possible D gene (6 bases). Germline V gene data show CDR1 as SGHRS and CDR2 as YFSETQ. The CDR3 has 15 amino acids. Trimming pared 0 bases from V and 2 bases from J, leaving 11 bases between. The CDR3 DNA reads TGCGCCAGCAGCTTGGTAGCGGATAAACAAGAGACCCAGTACTTC. Translation gives CASSLVADKQETQYF.

The sample holds a few counts of this clonotype. This sequence joins TRBV28 and TRBJ2-6; no firm D call. This CDR3 is built from 16 residues. Per the germline V gene, CDR1 is MDHEN and CDR2 is SYDVKM. V was trimmed by 5 bases and J by 4 bases, leaving 15 bases between them. In DNA form, the CDR3 reads TGTGCCAGCAGTCTAACCGAGATTTCGGGGGCCAACGTCCTGACTTTC. Translation gives CASSLTEISGANVLTF.

This clonotype was found a few times. The V gene is TRBV7-2, the J gene TRBJ1-1, with D perhaps matching TRBD1 (5 bases). The V end lost 2 bases, the J end lost 3 bases, and 10 bases lay between the germline ends. Germline assignment: CDR1 SGHTA and CDR2 FQGNSA. The CDR3 sequence is 14 residues long. In DNA, the CDR3 is TGTGCCAGCAGCTTACAGGGTTTGTACACTGAAGCTTTCTTT. Protein sequence: CASSLQGLYTEAFF.

This chain joins TRBV7-9 and TRBJ2-5, with D uncertain. Trimming took 1 base from V and 4 from J, leaving 10 bases between them. This CDR3 spans 14 amino acids. Germline-derived CDR1 and CDR2 are SEHNR and FQNEAQ (reference sequence). CDR3 sequence: CASSLVGRRETQYF. The CDR3 bases are TGTGCCAGCAGCTTAGTCGGCCGGAGAGAGACCCAGTACTTC.

This clonotype has just a few counts. J is TRBJ2-1 and V is TRBV4-3, with 10 bases that match TRBD2. There are 16 residues in the CDR3. CDR1 and CDR2 from the germline V gene are LGHNA and YSLEER. Trimming took 2 bases from V and 4 from J; bases not matched to a gene: 5. Here the CDR3 reads CASSQSPSGGYNEQFF. For the CDR3, the DNA is TGCGCCAGCAGCCAATCTCCTAGCGGGGGATACAATGAGCAGTTCTTC.

This clonotype was counted between two and nine times. This chain links TRBV7-9 with TRBJ1-2; D possibly corresponds to TRBD1 (5 bases). This CDR3 has 14 residues. Germline loops: CDR1 SEHNR, CDR2 FQNEAQ (reference sequence). Trimming shortened V by 0 bases and J by 1 base, and 6 bases separated the two germline ends. CDR3 residues: CASSLAGVNYGYTF. CDR3 bases: TGTGCCAGCAGCTTAGCAGGGGTTAACTATGGCTACACCTTC.

This clonotype was seen a handful of times. This sequence joins TRBV5-6 and TRBJ1-2; unclear D gene. The germline V and J ends were trimmed by 2 bases and 1 base, with 15 bases remaining between them. Germline CDR1 is SGHDT and CDR2 is YYEEEE. This CDR3 comprises 16 residues. The CDR3 DNA reads TGTGCCAGCAGCTTCCTGGGCCAGAACTTTAACTATGGCTACACCTTC. Protein product: CASSFLGQNFNYGYTF.

J is TRBJ1-1 and V is TRBV28, with 7 bases aligning to TRBD1. J lost 4 bases, V lost 6 bases, and 8 bases had no gene match. Germline V gene sequence: CDR1 MDHEN, CDR2 SYDVKM. The CDR3 contains 14 residues. This chain's CDR3 is CASSTGTVRTEAFF. In DNA, the CDR3 is TGTGCCAGCAGCACCGGGACAGTTCGCACTGAAGCTTTCTTT.

V gene TRBV9 combines with J gene TRBJ2-2; 8 bases agree with TRBD1. Germline CDR1 is SGDLS and CDR2 is YYNGEE. CDR3 length: 18 amino acids. V gave up 3 bases and J gave up 0 bases; unmatched junction bases: 10. CDR3: CASSARTGQPPNTGELFF. CDR3 bases: TGTGCCAGCAGCGCGCGGACAGGGCAGCCTCCGAACACCGGGGAGCTGTTTTTT.

The rearrangement joins TRBV4-1 to TRBJ1-2; D possibly corresponds to TRBD1 (5 bases). V was clipped by 3 bases and J by 6 bases, with 11 bases between them. Germline loops: CDR1 MGHRA, CDR2 YSYEKL. The CDR3 extends over 13 amino acids. CDR3 loop: CASSQQGRDGYTF. DNA for the CDR3: TGCGCCAGCAGCCAGCAGGGACGAGATGGCTACACCTTC.

In this sample, this clonotype turned up a few times. This chain joins TRBV5-1 and TRBJ2-2, with TRBD1 as a possible D gene (5 bases). The V gene lost 0 bases and the J gene lost 7 bases, with 10 bases spanning the gap. Germline V gives CDR1 SGHRS, CDR2 YFSETQ. The CDR3 is made up of 14 amino acids. The CDR3 protein is CASSLDTGHGELFF. The CDR3 nucleotides are TGCGCCAGCAGCTTGGACACAGGCCACGGGGAGCTGTTTTTT.

The V and J genes are TRBV30 and TRBJ2-7; D is unresolved. The germline V gene encodes CDR1 GTSNPN and CDR2 SVGIG (reference sequence). V was clipped by 8 bases and J by 2 bases, with 19 bases between them. This CDR3 comprises 14 residues. CDR3 in DNA: TGTGCCGTTCTCCCTGAAGGACGGACCTACGAGCAGTACTTC. Its protein is CAVLPEGRTYEQYF. Drawing the rest from reference TRBV30 and TRBJ2-7, the complete variable domain is SQTIHQWPATLVQPVGSPLSLECTVEGTSNPNLYWYRQAAGRGLQLLFYSVGIGQISSEVPQNLSASRPQDRQFILSSKKLLLSDSGFYLCAVLPEGRTYEQYFGPGTRLTVT.

In its sample, this clonotype was seen a few times. One end of the junction is discordant with germline, which a read error may explain. The chain couples TRBV7-7 to TRBJ2-3; 9 bases line up with TRBD1. In germline, CDR1 is SSHAT, CDR2 FNYEAQ (reference sequence). The CDR3 totals 16 residues. The CDR3 spells CASSLSLGQGTDTQYF. In DNA form, the CDR3 reads TGTGCTAGCAGCTTAAGTTTGGGACAGGGTACAGATACGCAGTATTTT.

The chain links TRBV12-3 or TRBV12-4 to TRBJ1-2; D is unclear. The CDR3 sequence is 15 residues long. Trimming took 6 bases from V and 5 from J, leaving 19 bases between them. CDR3: CASSPTGRGPYGYTF. As DNA, the CDR3 is TGTGCCAGCAGCCCCACTGGTCGCGGGCCATATGGCTACACCTTC.

This clonotype came up a few times. The V and J genes are TRBV6-5 and TRBJ1-5, with 7 bases fitting TRBD1. Trimming removed 4 bases from V and 6 bases from J; junction bases left unmatched: 6. The germline CDR1 and CDR2 sequences are MNHEY and SVGAGI. The CDR3 runs 14 residues. The CDR3 nucleotides are TGTGCCAGCAGTTCCGGGACAGTAACTCAGCCCCAGCATTTT. The encoded protein is CASSSGTVTQPQHF.

This clonotype was seen only a few times. The rearrangement uses TRBV29-1 and TRBJ2-7; D gene ambiguous. Trimming stripped 1 base from V and 9 bases from J, with 13 bases between. Germline V gives CDR1 SQVTM, CDR2 ANQGSEA. This CDR3 spans 12 amino acids. The CDR3 nucleotides are TGCAGCGTTGAAGGCAGCCCTCGCGGGCAGTACTTC. As protein: CSVEGSPRGQYF.

J is TRBJ1-2 and V is TRBV27; 8 positions match TRBD1. Trimming removed 5 bases from V and 5 bases from J; junction bases left unmatched: 7. Germline V gives CDR1 MNHEY, CDR2 SMNVEV (reference sequence). The CDR3 spans 14 residues. CDR3 sequence reads: CASSAFQGAYGYTF. In nucleotides, the CDR3 is TGTGCCAGCAGTGCCTTCCAGGGGGCTTATGGCTACACCTTC.

This clonotype came up many times. V gene TRBV7-8 combines with J gene TRBJ2-6, with D perhaps matching TRBD2 (5 bases). Trimming cost V 2 bases and J 2 bases, with 10 bases left between them. The CDR3 loop spans 16 amino acids. Germline V gene sequence: CDR1 SGHVS, CDR2 FQNEAQ. CDR3 amino acids: CASSLLELAGANVLTF. The CDR3 coding sequence is TGTGCCAGCAGCTTATTAGAACTAGCTGGGGCCAACGTCCTGACTTTC.

In this sample, this clonotype turned up many times. The chain uses TRBV4-1 and TRBJ2-3, with D uncertain. CDR3 length: 14 amino acids. Germline V gene lookup returns CDR1 MGHRA and CDR2 YSYEKL. The V gene lost 3 bases and the J gene lost 4 bases, with 11 bases spanning the gap. The CDR3 loop is CASSHLTGPDTQYF. In DNA form, the CDR3 reads TGCGCCAGCAGCCACCTGACCGGGCCAGATACGCAGTATTTT.

This clonotype was picked up a small number of times. V is TRBV29-1 and J is TRBJ2-7, with 8 bases fitting TRBD2. Germline V lookup: CDR1 SQVTM, CDR2 ANQGSEA. The CDR3 loop spans 15 amino acids. V was pared by 6 bases and J by 7 bases, with 17 bases of the junction left unmatched. In DNA, the CDR3 is TGCAGCGTACGCCGTGTGGAGCGGGGGAACAATGAGCAGTACTTC. It translates to CSVRRVERGNNEQYF.